These 25 T cell receptor beta chains share one sample of origin, sequenced in a study of Ad26.COV2.S vaccination and SARS-CoV-2 variants. Treatment here: around 19 received Ad26.COV2.S at low or high dose, single or two shots; roughly five received placebo; per-sample allocation not given. Collection of the samples took place on day 63 after the first injection of vaccine or placebo. TCRdb's copy holds only in-frame clones and misses some; the assay was immunoSEQ multiplex PCR. This sample has some 480,000 clones, with roughly 87% found just once. The material sequenced was peripheral blood, taken in a trial of Ad26.COV2.S vaccine versus placebo. The receptors were gathered from a person between 18 and 59 years old who received the Ad26.COV2.S COVID-19 vaccine or a placebo.

The rearrangement links TRBV18 to TRBJ2-7; 9 bases line up with TRBD1. The V segment lost 6 bases and the J segment 6 bases; nucleotides outside the gene matches: 12. This CDR3 is built from 15 residues. Germline CDR1 and CDR2: KGHSH and LQKENI. The chain's CDR3 is CASSPGTRDRVEQYF. As DNA, the CDR3 is TGTGCCAGCTCGCCCGGGACCCGGGACAGGGTCGAGCAGTACTTC.

The V call is TRBV5-4, the J call TRBJ2-7, with 10 bases aligning to TRBD2. The CDR3 runs 15 residues. Germline CDR1 SGHNT, CDR2 YYREEE (reference sequence). After removal of 4 bases from V and 3 bases from J, the junction contained 7 bases not matched to a gene. CDR3 DNA sequence: TGTGCCAGCAGCCTTTCAGCTAGCGGGAGCTACGAGCAGTACTTC. Its translation: CASSLSASGSYEQYF.

V usage is TRBV7-6 and J usage is TRBJ2-5; 7 bases match TRBD1. The CDR3 loop spans 17 amino acids. CDR1 is SGHVS, CDR2 FNYEAQ, per germline. V shed 3 bases, J shed 2 bases, and the junction held 12 bases outside the gene matches. This CDR3 is CASSFSNPGTVQETQYF. In DNA, the CDR3 is TGTGCCAGCAGCTTCTCAAACCCCGGGACAGTACAAGAGACCCAGTACTTC.

V usage is TRBV29-1 and J usage is TRBJ1-1; D gene uncertain. CDR1 and CDR2 from the germline V gene are SQVTM and ANQGSEA. The V end was cut by 3 bases, the J end by 6 bases, with 11 bases between. This CDR3 is 12 amino acids long. The CDR3: CSVDGPRAEAFF. The CDR3 region has the DNA TGCAGCGTTGACGGCCCTCGGGCTGAAGCTTTCTTT. Filled out from reference TRBV29-1 and TRBJ1-1, the complete variable domain reads SAVISQKPSRDICQRGTSLTIQCQVDSQVTMMFWYRQQPGQSLTLIATANQGSEATYESGFVIDKFPISRPNLTFSTLTVSNMSPEDSSIYLCSVDGPRAEAFFGQGTRLTVV.

The chain employs TRBV19 and TRBJ1-5; 7 nucleotides line up with TRBD1. Germline loops: CDR1 LNHDA, CDR2 SQIVND (reference sequence). Trimming removed 11 bases from V and 7 bases from J; junction bases left unmatched: 11. The CDR3 is 13 amino acids. The chain's CDR3 is CAAATGLGQPQHF. Here the CDR3 DNA reads TGTGCCGCCGCGACAGGGCTAGGGCAGCCCCAGCATTTT.

This clone was counted once. At the DNA level, this CDR3 is encoded by other sequences in the same sample as well. The rearrangement links TRBV29-1 to TRBJ1-2; possible D gene TRBD1, 6 bases. V dropped 3 bases and J dropped 1 base, with 9 bases sitting between them. Germline CDR1 and CDR2: SQVTM and ANQGSEA. The CDR3 totals 13 residues. The chain's CDR3 is CSVDRGGNYGYTF. CDR3 sequence (DNA): TGCAGCGTTGACAGGGGAGGTAACTATGGCTACACCTTC.

This chain uses TRBV2 with TRBJ2-2; the D call may be TRBD1 or TRBD2 (5 bases each). The V end lost 6 bases, the J end lost 2 bases, and 13 bases lay between the germline ends. The CDR3 has 15 amino acids. The germline gives CDR1 SNHLY, CDR2 FYNNEI. CDR3 in DNA: TGTGCCAGCAGGGACCGGGACCGAAACACCGGGGAGCTGTTTTTT. Translating gives CASRDRDRNTGELFF.

The genes are TRBV5-1 and TRBJ2-3, with D perhaps TRBD1 (5 bases). From germline, CDR1 is SGHRS and CDR2 YFSETQ. Trimming pared 4 bases from V and 4 bases from J, leaving 13 bases between. The CDR3 is made up of 14 amino acids. CDR3 coding DNA: TGCGCCAGCAGCCCGACAGAGGTCTCAGATACGCAGTATTTT. This gives the protein CASSPTEVSDTQYF.

This clone was recorded once. The CDR3 loop is CASSRRTSHEQYF. In DNA form, the CDR3 reads TGTGCCAGCAGCCGCCGGACCAGCCACGAGCAGTACTTC. The chain recombines TRBV6-5 with TRBJ2-7; D uncertain. V lost 6 bases and J 5 bases, leaving 14 bases between the germline ends. The V gene's germline CDR1 is MNHEY and CDR2 SVGAGI. CDR3 length equals 13 residues.

This chain uses TRBV6-1 with TRBJ1-2, with D unclear. The CDR3 is made up of 11 amino acids. CDR1 MNHNS and CDR2 SASEGT come from the germline V gene. Trimming shortened V by 3 bases and J by 7 bases, and 6 bases separated the two germline ends. The CDR3 DNA sequence: TGTGCCAGCAGTGACATCTTTGGCTACACCTTC. Its translation: CASSDIFGYTF.

The chain is built from TRBV7-2 and TRBJ2-7; D remains unclear. Germline CDR1 SGHTA, CDR2 FQGNSA. The CDR3 is 15 residues long. Trimming shortened V by 0 bases and J by 2 bases, and 11 bases separated the two germline ends. CDR3 residues: CASSLAGNSPYEQYF. CDR3 bases: TGTGCCAGCAGCTTAGCTGGGAATTCCCCCTACGAGCAGTACTTC.

This clone was seen only once. The J gene is TRBJ2-4, the V gene TRBV5-6, with D uncertain. CDR1 and CDR2 (germline): SGHDT, YYEEEE. This CDR3 is 11 amino acids long. V shed 0 bases and J shed 9 bases, with 4 bases lying between them. For the CDR3, the DNA is TGTGCCAGCAGCTTGGAGAGCATTCAGTACTTC. It yields the protein CASSLESIQYF.

The chain carries TRBV2 and TRBJ1-6; no reliable D call. CDR1 SNHLY and CDR2 FYNNEI come from the germline V gene. The CDR3 has 12 residues. V shed 1 base and J shed 10 bases, with 5 bases lying between them. The DNA for the CDR3 is TGTGCCAGCAGTGAAGAGTACTCACCCCTCCACTTT. Residues: CASSEEYSPLHF.

The genes are TRBV7-9 and TRBJ2-1, with D unclear. Trimming cost V 5 bases and J 7 bases, with 12 bases left between them. Germline V gene data show CDR1 as SEHNR and CDR2 as FQNEAQ (reference sequence). This CDR3 comprises 13 residues. CDR3 bases: TGTGCCAGCAGCACACCCCCTAGGAATGAGCAGTTCTTC. The encoded protein is CASSTPPRNEQFF.

This chain links TRBV7-2 with TRBJ1-5, with 8 bases identical to TRBD1. The V segment lost 5 bases and the J segment 5 bases; nucleotides outside the gene matches: 11. Germline V gene sequence: CDR1 SGHTA, CDR2 FQGNSA. The CDR3 is 16 residues long. The CDR3 sequence: CASSLDGQGGHQPQHF. CDR3 coding DNA: TGTGCCAGCAGCCTAGACGGACAGGGTGGGCATCAGCCCCAGCATTTT.

The rearrangement uses TRBV11-3 and TRBJ2-1; D call uncertain. V shed 0 bases and J shed 9 bases, with 9 bases lying between them. Germline V gene sequence: CDR1 SGHNT, CDR2 YENEEA. The CDR3 covers 13 residues. In DNA form, the CDR3 reads TGTGCCAGCAGCTTAGATCATTGGAGTGAGCAGTTCTTC. Protein: CASSLDHWSEQFF. The full variable domain, in which reference TRBV11-3 and TRBJ2-1 provide the parts outside the CDR3, is EAGVVQSPRYKIIEKKQPVAFWCNPISGHNTLYWYLQNLGQGPELLIRYENEEAVDDSQLPKDRFSAERLKGVDSTLKIQPAELGDSAVYLCASSLDHWSEQFFGPGTRLTVL.

The rearrangement uses TRBV19 and TRBJ2-3; TRBD2 matches at 12 bases. The CDR3 extends over 17 amino acids. V was pared by 2 bases and J by 4 bases, with 7 bases of the junction left unmatched. CDR1 and CDR2 (germline): LNHDA, SQIVND (reference sequence). For the CDR3, the DNA is TGTGCCAGTAGTATATCACTAGCGGGAGGTTTGGCAGATACGCAGTATTTT. Protein: CASSISLAGGLADTQYF.

The chain links TRBV4-3 to TRBJ2-1; 7 positions agree with TRBD2. Germline V CDR1 and CDR2: LGHNA, YSLEER. The trim removed 0 bases at V and 10 bases at J, leaving 9 bases unmatched. This CDR3 comprises 15 residues. In nucleotides, the CDR3 is TGCGCCAGCAGCCAAGATGCTAGCGGTCCCAGAGAGCAGTTCTTC. Translation: CASSQDASGPREQFF.

The CDR3 sequence: CASSSLTGDGREQFF. DNA of the CDR3: TGCGCCAGCAGCTCGCTTACAGGTGATGGGCGTGAGCAGTTCTTC. The V gene is TRBV5-1, the J gene TRBJ2-1, with D possibly TRBD1 on 5 matching bases. The CDR3 sequence is 15 residues long. V gave up 3 bases and J gave up 9 bases, with 19 bases separating them. From germline, CDR1 is SGHRS and CDR2 YFSETQ.

The genes are TRBV18 and TRBJ1-3; 10 nucleotides agree with TRBD1. There are 17 residues in the CDR3. Unmatched junction bases numbered 11, after V lost 6 bases and J lost 3 bases. Germline V gene data show CDR1 as KGHSH and CDR2 as LQKENI. CDR3: CASSPLRDRGFGNTIYF. DNA for the CDR3: TGTGCCAGCTCGCCCCTCCGGGACAGGGGTTTTGGAAACACCATATATTTT.

V and J are TRBV27 and TRBJ2-4, with 7 bases lining up with TRBD2. The CDR3 is made up of 16 amino acids. V gave up 5 bases and J gave up 7 bases; unmatched junction bases: 14. Germline lookup yields CDR1 MNHEY and CDR2 SMNVEV (reference sequence). The CDR3 spells CASSPGLDLNRNIQYF. The CDR3 DNA reads as TGTGCCAGCAGTCCCGGACTAGATTTGAATCGGAACATTCAGTACTTC.

The chain employs TRBV28 and TRBJ2-7; D may be TRBD1 (5 bases). This CDR3 has 15 residues. The V and J ends lost 2 bases and 0 bases respectively, with 11 bases between them. Germline V gene lookup returns CDR1 MDHEN and CDR2 SYDVKM. The CDR3 sequence is CASSLDPGYSYEQYF. The CDR3 nucleotides are TGTGCCAGCAGTTTAGATCCAGGGTACTCCTACGAGCAGTACTTC.

The chain combines TRBV6-6 with TRBJ2-7; TRBD2 aligns across 11 bases. CDR3 length: 15 amino acids. Germline values: CDR1 MNHNY, CDR2 SVGAGI (reference sequence). Trimming took 4 bases from V and 2 from J; bases not matched to a gene: 4. The CDR3 DNA follows: TGTGCCAGCAGTTTAGCGGGAGGGCCGACCTACGAGCAGTACTTC. Its protein is CASSLAGGPTYEQYF.

This chain uses TRBV5-8 with TRBJ1-6, with D perhaps matching TRBD1 (6 bases). The germline V gene has CDR1 SGHTS and CDR2 YDEGEE. The CDR3 totals 15 residues. V was shortened by 0 bases and J by 7 bases, with 11 bases between the two germline ends. CDR3 DNA: TGTGCCAGCAGCTTGGCAGGGGTAGGGAATTCACCCCTCCACTTT. Its protein product is CASSLAGVGNSPLHF.

V gene TRBV5-6 combines with J gene TRBJ2-3, with 12 nucleotides matching TRBD2. The CDR3 contains 16 residues. Germline V lookup: CDR1 SGHDT, CDR2 YYEEEE. J was trimmed by 2 bases and V by 4 bases; bases with no gene match: 5. The CDR3 bases are TGTGCCAGCAGCCGACTAGCGGGGGCCCTCACAGATACGCAGTATTTT. This sequence encodes CASSRLAGALTDTQYF.